The clone carrying this T cell receptor (beta chain) was seen many times. No antigen is known for it. Trimming stripped 5 bases from V and 6 bases from J, with 16 bases between. The CDR3 totals 14 residues. Germline V gene lookup returns CDR1 MNHEY and CDR2 SMNVEV (reference sequence). The data are from a study of T cells in Graves' hyperthyroidism and ophthalmopathy. Study-wide results and limits: Ophthalmopathy was predicted by the model a median of roughly 6.7 months ahead of onset.

It was RNA transcripts that yielded the amplified TCR beta CDR3 regions. The HTBI primer set drove a first-round RT-PCR of the TCR CDR3. TCRdb re-called the multiplex PCR reads with MiXCR, one entry per CDR3 protein. Seen here are a few hundred thousand distinct CDR3 sequences, under 15% observed once, and the top ten hold over 8.5%. The V gene is TRBV27, the J gene TRBJ1-2; D is perhaps TRBD1 (6 bases). This clonotype was obtained from a woman under 30 with Graves' hyperthyroidism. The sample consisted of blood. The CDR3 protein is CASSIVGGGDGYTF. DNA of the CDR3: TGTGCCAGCAGTATCGTAGGGGGTGGAGATGGCTACACCTTC.